This is a list of T cell receptor beta chains from one sample in a study of blood T cell repertoires in COVID-19. Here immunoSEQ multiplex PCR was the method, and the copy in TCRdb shows in-frame clones only, minus some. Of approximately 24,000 clones listed, approximately 82% are singletons. Sequences were obtained from peripheral blood. These receptors originate from a human donor in a cohort sampled during active COVID-19. The CDR3 runs from the conserved cysteine through the conserved F or W. D genes are given only for firm matches. Part of the rows lack a size; the others show once, few, many or a class for expanded clones.

J	V	D	size	DNA	CDR3
TRBJ1-5	TRBV19	TRBD1	NA	TGTGCCAGTAGTAGGGACAGGGAGGAGGGCCAGCCCCAGCATTTT	CASSRDREEGQPQHF
TRBJ2-1	TRBV19	TRBD2	few	TGTGCCAGTAGTTCCCCGGGACTAGCGGGGGGATACAATGAGCAGTTCTTC	CASSSPGLAGGYNEQFF
TRBJ1-3	TRBV7-2	NA	NA	TGTGCCAGCAGCTTAGGACAGCCCTCTGGAAACACCATATATTTT	CASSLGQPSGNTIYF
TRBJ2-5	TRBV9	NA	NA	TGTGCCAGCAGCACACAGGGCGGTTCGGGAGAGACCCAGTACTTC	CASSTQGGSGETQYF
TRBJ1-2	TRBV19	NA	NA	TGTGCCAGTAGTACAACCGCGACAGGTTATTCTGGCTACACCTTC	CASSTTATGYSGYTF
TRBJ2-5	TRBV7-9	NA	NA	TGTGCCAGCAGCTTTGGTTTCGGAGGGCAAGAGACCCAGTACTTC	CASSFGFGGQETQYF
TRBJ2-5	TRBV7-8	TRBD1	NA	TGTGCCAGCAGCTCGGACAGGGCTCAAGAGACCCAGTACTTC	CASSSDRAQETQYF
TRBJ2-1	TRBV27	TRBD2	NA	TGTGCCAGCAGTTTGGGCGGGAGGGCTTACAATGAGCAGTTCTTC	CASSLGGRAYNEQFF
TRBJ2-7	TRBV5-1	TRBD1	NA	TGCGCCAGCAGCTGGGGACAGGGGGGCGAGCAGTACTTC	CASSWGQGGEQYF
TRBJ1-1	TRBV11-2	NA	NA	TGTGCCAGCAGCTTAGTTAGGACAGTCGTCCAGAACACTGAAGCTTTCTTT	CASSLVRTVVQNTEAFF
TRBJ2-3	TRBV2	TRBD2	NA	TGTGCCAGCAGTCGACTAGCGGTTAGCACAGATACGCAGTATTTT	CASSRLAVSTDTQYF
TRBJ1-3	TRBV3-1/TRBV3-2	TRBD1	NA	TGTGCCAGCAGCCAAGAAGGGGGCTCCTACAAGAGAAACACCATATATTTT	CASSQEGGSYKRNTIYF